These T cell receptor beta chains were read from a single sample in a study of T cell changes during pregnancy in multiple sclerosis. The assay was immunoSEQ multiplex PCR, and TCRdb's table has in-frame clones only and misses some. The sample shows tens of thousands of clones, over 90% of them seen only once. This sample comprised CD4+ T cells from peripheral blood mononuclear cells, obtained after pregnancy. All receptors derive from a female donor in good health, enrolled as a control in a pregnancy study. The CDR3 runs from the conserved cysteine through the conserved F or W. The D gene is left open where the match is weak. Clone size is shown for a subset of rows, as once, few, many or a class of expanded clone.

- | TRBJ1-4 | TRBV6-1 | - | CASSELAGWIGEKLFF | TGTGCCAGCAGTGAATTGGCAGGGTGGATCGGTGAAAAACTGTTTTTT
once | TRBJ2-3 | TRBV7-2 | - | CASSLGLTTSTDTQYF | TGTGCCAGCAGCTTAGGACTGACGACTAGCACAGATACGCAGTATTTT
- | TRBJ2-1 | TRBV10-2 | - | CASSELLNEQFF | TGCGCCAGCAGTGAACTGCTCAATGAGCAGTTCTTC
few | TRBJ1-1 | TRBV27 | - | CASSFRSQGTEAFF | TGTGCCAGCAGTTTCCGGTCCCAGGGAACTGAAGCTTTCTTT
- | TRBJ2-3 | TRBV5-4 | - | CASTQGQSQDTQYF | TGTGCCAGCACCCAAGGACAGTCACAGGATACGCAGTATTTT
- | TRBJ1-5 | TRBV19 | TRBD1 | CASKGDRVGNQPQHF | TGTGCCAGTAAAGGAGACAGGGTTGGAAATCAGCCCCAGCATTTT
once | TRBJ2-7 | TRBV29-1 | TRBD1 | CSVSGTASSYEQYF | TGCAGCGTCTCCGGGACAGCAAGCTCCTACGAGCAGTACTTC
- | TRBJ1-1 | TRBV19 | TRBD1 | CASSIVGQQSHTEAFF | TGTGCCAGTAGTATTGTGGGACAGCAGTCGCACACTGAAGCTTTCTTT
- | TRBJ2-5 | TRBV27 | TRBD2 | CASSHLPGLAGETQYF | TGTGCCAGCAGCCACTTACCGGGACTAGCGGGGGAGACCCAGTACTTC
few | TRBJ2-7 | TRBV5-6 | TRBD1 | CASSLRGTGGSIEQYF | TGTGCCAGCAGCTTGAGAGGGACAGGGGGCTCCATCGAGCAGTACTTC
- | TRBJ2-5 | TRBV11-3 | TRBD1 | CASTGQVETQYF | TGTGCCAGCACTGGACAGGTAGAGACCCAGTACTTC
- | TRBJ2-7 | TRBV7-8 | - | CASSVQDYEQYF | TGTGCCAGCAGCGTACAGGACTACGAGCAGTACTTC
- | TRBJ1-2 | TRBV11-3 | - | CASSPGESGYTF | TGTGCCAGCAGCCCTGGAGAATCTGGCTACACCTTC
- | TRBJ2-3 | TRBV7-8 | TRBD2 | CASSLSGLAGTTDTQYF | TGTGCCAGCAGCTTATCGGGACTAGCGGGGACCACAGATACGCAGTATTTT
- | TRBJ2-3 | TRBV5-1 | - | CASSLVDTDTQYF | TGCGCCAGCAGCTTGGTAGACACAGATACGCAGTATTTT
- | TRBJ2-3 | TRBV7-2 | TRBD2 | CASSLGSGGPPGTQYF | TGTGCCAGCAGCTTAGGAAGCGGGGGGCCCCCCGGTACGCAGTATTTT
- | TRBJ2-7 | TRBV7-2 | TRBD1 | CASSLVPWDRAEQYF | TGTGCCAGCAGCTTAGTTCCCTGGGACAGGGCCGAGCAGTACTTC
- | TRBJ2-7 | TRBV7-6 | TRBD2 | CASSFTSGLTHEQYF | TGTGCCAGCAGTTTTACTAGCGGCCTTACCCACGAGCAGTACTTC
- | TRBJ2-7 | TRBV7-2 | TRBD1 | CASSPTGGGEQYF | TGTGCCAGCAGCCCTACAGGGGGCGGGGAGCAGTACTTC
once | TRBJ2-1 | TRBV5-1 | - | CASSNGVGGEYNEQFF | TGCGCCAGCAGTAATGGGGTAGGGGGGGAGTACAATGAGCAGTTCTTC
- | TRBJ2-1 | TRBV19 | TRBD2 | CASSKLAGEMNEQFF | TGTGCCAGTAGTAAACTAGCGGGAGAAATGAATGAGCAGTTCTTC
- | TRBJ2-1 | TRBV4-2 | TRBD2 | CASSQAGSSGRGGDNEQFF | TGTGCCAGCAGCCAAGCGGGGTCTAGCGGGAGGGGGGGTGATAATGAGCAGTTCTTC
- | TRBJ2-5 | TRBV5-6 | - | CASSLWDIQETQYF | TGTGCCAGCAGCCTTTGGGACATTCAAGAGACCCAGTACTTC